A single sample is the source of the 10 T cell receptor beta chains below, sequenced in a study of T cells in Graves' hyperthyroidism and ophthalmopathy. What was amplified from RNA transcripts were TCR beta CDR3 regions. When the TCR CDR3 underwent first-round RT-PCR, the HTBI primer set was used. TCRdb redid the calling of the multiplex PCR reads with MiXCR, one entry per CDR3 protein. The sample includes 550,000 to 600,000 distinct CDR3 sequences, 40% to 55% seen only once; the top ten take under 20%. The sequencing input was peripheral blood or thyroid tissue (not recorded which). The receptors stem from an adult woman with Graves' disease, either hyperthyroidism or ophthalmopathy (not recorded which).

This clonotype was counted once. This sequence joins TRBV20-1 and TRBJ2-2; 7 nucleotides match TRBD2. J gave up 8 bases and V 0 bases, and 6 bases lay outside the gene matches. CDR1 is DFQATT and CDR2 is SNEGSKA in the germline V gene (reference sequence). The CDR3 runs to 14 residues. The CDR3: CSARDGGEAGELFF. CDR3 sequence (DNA): TGCAGTGCTAGAGATGGGGGGGAGGCTGGGGAGCTGTTTTTT.

In this sample, this clonotype turned up many times. V and J are TRBV7-2 and TRBJ2-5; maybe TRBD1 (5 bases). In germline, CDR1 is SGHTA, CDR2 FQGNSA. Trimming took off 5 bases at V and 5 bases at J, with 12 bases between the two ends. This CDR3 region has 13 residues. For the CDR3, the DNA is TGTGCCAGCAGCCCAGGGATCCAGGAGACCCAGTACTTC. Translated: CASSPGIQETQYF.

CDR3 in amino acids: CASSLAGSWSYEQYF. The CDR3 DNA reads as TGTGCCAGCAGCTTAGCAGGTTCTTGGTCCTACGAGCAGTACTTC. The rearrangement joins TRBV7-9 to TRBJ2-7, with D unresolved. The CDR3 runs 15 residues. Germline CDR1 and CDR2: SEHNR and FQNEAQ (reference sequence). V was shortened by 0 bases and J by 1 base, with 10 bases between the two germline ends.

This chain uses TRBV11-2 with TRBJ1-6; D is possibly TRBD1 (5 bases). Germline CDR1 is SGHAT and CDR2 is FQNNGV. This CDR3 has 17 amino acids. The V gene lost 4 bases and the J gene lost 10 bases, with 23 bases spanning the gap. The CDR3 nucleotides are TGTGCCAGCAGCTCGAACGGGACCCAACCCCTTGCGTCACCCCTCCACTTT. Translation gives CASSSNGTQPLASPLHF.

The chain employs TRBV20-1 and TRBJ1-6; TRBD1 matches 8 bases. V shed 7 bases and J 9 bases; nucleotides not matched to a gene: 5. Germline CDR1 DFQATT, CDR2 SNEGSKA (reference sequence). The CDR3 length is 12 residues. CDR3 sequence: CSESRGRSPLHF. CDR3 nucleotide sequence: TGCAGTGAGTCCAGGGGGCGTTCACCCCTCCACTTT.

This clonotype showed up just once. The chain is built from TRBV5-1 and TRBJ2-2, with 11 bases lining up with TRBD2. After removal of 5 bases from V and 3 bases from J, the junction contained 3 bases not matched to a gene. The CDR3 length is 15 residues. Germline V gene lookup returns CDR1 SGHRS and CDR2 YFSETQ. CDR3 in amino acids: CASRILAGDTGELFF. The CDR3 DNA sequence: TGCGCCAGCAGGATACTAGCGGGAGACACCGGGGAGCTGTTTTTT.

The chain carries TRBV2 and TRBJ1-2; TRBD1 matches at 7 bases. Germline lookup yields CDR1 SNHLY and CDR2 FYNNEI. Trimming took 6 bases from V and 5 from J; bases not matched to a gene: 6. CDR3 length: 13 residues. The CDR3 sequence is CASSDRVPYGYTF. The DNA for the CDR3 is TGTGCCAGCAGCGACAGGGTTCCTTATGGCTACACCTTC.

The chain links TRBV7-9 to TRBJ1-4, with 11 nucleotides matching TRBD1. This CDR3 is 14 amino acids long. Unmatched junction bases numbered 5, after V lost 7 bases and J lost 7 bases. Germline V gives CDR1 SEHNR, CDR2 FQNEAQ (reference sequence). The CDR3 sequence: CASIRTGGTEKLFF. In DNA, the CDR3 is TGTGCCAGCATCAGGACAGGGGGCACTGAAAAACTGTTTTTT.

V gene TRBV11-3 combines with J gene TRBJ1-1; 7 bases align to TRBD1. The CDR3 contains 14 residues. With 4 bases clipped from V and 2 bases from J, the junction kept 4 bases outside the gene matches. Germline V CDR1 and CDR2: SGHNT, YENEEA. The CDR3: CASSSGQDNTEAFF. CDR3 DNA sequence: TGTGCCAGCAGCTCTGGACAGGATAACACTGAAGCTTTCTTT.

This clonotype has only one observation. A clone one base away is much larger, so this may be a read error. The chain uses TRBV25-1 and TRBJ2-5, with D unclear. Germline lookup yields CDR1 MGHDK and CDR2 SYGVNS. Trimming pared 5 bases from V and 2 bases from J, leaving 12 bases between. There are 14 residues in the CDR3. CDR3 DNA sequence: TGTGCCAGCAGTTCATGGAACTCACAAGAGACCCAGTACTTC. The encoded protein is CASSSWNSQETQYF.